The rows below give T cell receptor beta chains drawn from one sample of a study of beta chain features in type 1 diabetes. Assay used: immunoSEQ multiplex PCR; TCRdb lists only in-frame clones, some missing. The sample lists 300,000 to 350,000 clones, around 8.5% occurring once. Sequencing was carried out using central memory CD4+ T cells from blood. These receptor sequences come from a man under 40 with type 1 diabetes. Each CDR3 is given with its conserved first and last residue. A D gene is named only where the DNA matches it firmly. Not every row has a clone size; where given, it reads once, few, many or a size class.

clone_size	v_call	d_call	j_call	cdr3_aa	cdr3_nt
many	TRBV19	TRBD2	TRBJ2-7	CASSPWGGYEQYF	TGTGCCAGTAGCCCTTGGGGGGGATACGAGCAGTACTTC
.	TRBV5-4	.	TRBJ2-1	CASSSGRAGSSYNEQFF	TGTGCCAGCAGCTCCGGCAGGGCAGGGAGCTCCTACAATGAGCAGTTCTTC
few	TRBV9	.	TRBJ1-1	CASSVVSDTEAFF	TGTGCCAGCAGCGTAGTATCAGACACTGAAGCTTTCTTT
few	TRBV11-2	.	TRBJ2-3	CASSLGPNTDTQYF	TGTGCCAGCAGCTTGGGACCGAACACAGATACGCAGTATTTT
.	TRBV15	.	TRBJ2-3	CATSRDGVGTHDTQYF	TGTGCCACCAGCAGAGACGGGGTGGGGACACACGATACGCAGTATTTT
.	TRBV9	TRBD2	TRBJ2-1	CASSVERGVGYNEQFF	TGTGCCAGCAGCGTAGAGCGGGGGGTAGGATACAATGAGCAGTTCTTC
few	TRBV11-2	.	TRBJ1-2	CASSFGRDYGYTF	TGTGCCAGCAGCTTTGGCAGGGACTATGGCTACACCTTC
few	TRBV7-9	.	TRBJ2-1	CASSPRLAAGEQFF	TGTGCCAGCAGCCCGAGACTGGCCGCGGGTGAGCAGTTCTTC
.	TRBV9	TRBD2	TRBJ2-5	CASSVGLAGGKETQYF	TGTGCCAGCAGCGTAGGACTAGCGGGGGGAAAAGAGACCCAGTACTTC
.	TRBV29-1	.	TRBJ2-1	CSVVRRGANEQFF	TGCAGCGTTGTGCGCAGGGGAGCCAATGAGCAGTTCTTC
few	TRBV5-8	TRBD1	TRBJ2-3	CASSPGQSTDTQYF	TGTGCCAGCAGCCCGGGACAGAGCACAGATACGCAGTATTTT
few	TRBV18	TRBD2	TRBJ2-7	CASSRGLADSHEQYF	TGTGCCAGCTCCCGCGGACTAGCGGACAGCCACGAGCAGTACTTC
many	TRBV7-2	.	TRBJ2-3	CASSIQGSDTQYF	TGTGCCAGCAGCATACAGGGTTCAGATACGCAGTATTTT
.	TRBV7-2	TRBD1	TRBJ1-1	CASSWDRGGEAFF	TGTGCCAGCAGCTGGGACAGGGGAGGTGAAGCTTTCTTT
.	TRBV18	.	TRBJ1-2	CASSQDSYGYTF	TGTGCCAGCTCACAAGACAGCTATGGCTACACCTTC
many	TRBV5-6	.	TRBJ2-3	CASSVSGWDTQYF	TGTGCCAGCAGCGTATCAGGGTGGGATACGCAGTATTTT
few	TRBV7-2	.	TRBJ2-3	CASSFSSLLPDTQYF	TGTGCCAGCAGCTTTTCTAGCCTCCTCCCAGATACGCAGTATTTT
.	TRBV30	.	TRBJ2-7	CAWSGGLGYYEQYF	TGTGCCTGGAGTGGGGGGCTAGGATACTACGAGCAGTACTTC
few	TRBV10-3	TRBD1	TRBJ1-2	CASSWTGGENYGYTF	TGTGCCAGCAGTTGGACAGGGGGTGAGAACTATGGCTACACCTTC
few	TRBV7-9	TRBD2	TRBJ2-1	CASSLGLAGGPSYNEQFF	TGTGCCAGCAGCTTAGGGCTAGCGGGGGGGCCTTCCTACAATGAGCAGTTCTTC
.	TRBV7-2	.	TRBJ2-7	CASSSWGMAGEQYF	TGTGCCAGCAGCTCCTGGGGCATGGCAGGGGAGCAGTACTTC
few	TRBV15	.	TRBJ2-6	CATSRDSGANVLTF	TGTGCCACCAGCAGAGATTCCGGGGCCAACGTCCTGACTTTC
few	TRBV30	.	TRBJ1-6	CAWSVAGGRGRNSPLHF	TGTGCCTGGAGTGTAGCGGGGGGCAGGGGACGAAATTCACCCCTCCACTTT
few	TRBV5-4	TRBD1	TRBJ2-3	CASSLSQGTPDTQYF	TGTGCCAGCAGCTTGTCACAGGGGACCCCAGATACGCAGTATTTT
few	TRBV7-9	TRBD1	TRBJ1-1	CASSLGTGGPTEAFF	TGTGCCAGCAGCTTAGGTACAGGGGGCCCCACTGAAGCTTTCTTT
few	TRBV7-2	.	TRBJ1-5	CASSPGRVGQPQHF	TGTGCCAGCAGCCCGGGGAGGGTCGGTCAGCCCCAGCATTTT
few	TRBV7-9	.	TRBJ1-2	CASSVPGREGGYTF	TGTGCCAGCAGCGTTCCGGGCCGGGAGGGTGGCTACACCTTC
few	TRBV29-1	.	TRBJ2-5	CSVPSDGRETQYF	TGCAGCGTTCCCTCGGACGGCCGAGAGACCCAGTACTTC
.	TRBV6-5	.	TRBJ1-2	CASSDPGGYGYTF	TGTGCCAGCAGTGATCCTGGAGGCTATGGCTACACCTTC